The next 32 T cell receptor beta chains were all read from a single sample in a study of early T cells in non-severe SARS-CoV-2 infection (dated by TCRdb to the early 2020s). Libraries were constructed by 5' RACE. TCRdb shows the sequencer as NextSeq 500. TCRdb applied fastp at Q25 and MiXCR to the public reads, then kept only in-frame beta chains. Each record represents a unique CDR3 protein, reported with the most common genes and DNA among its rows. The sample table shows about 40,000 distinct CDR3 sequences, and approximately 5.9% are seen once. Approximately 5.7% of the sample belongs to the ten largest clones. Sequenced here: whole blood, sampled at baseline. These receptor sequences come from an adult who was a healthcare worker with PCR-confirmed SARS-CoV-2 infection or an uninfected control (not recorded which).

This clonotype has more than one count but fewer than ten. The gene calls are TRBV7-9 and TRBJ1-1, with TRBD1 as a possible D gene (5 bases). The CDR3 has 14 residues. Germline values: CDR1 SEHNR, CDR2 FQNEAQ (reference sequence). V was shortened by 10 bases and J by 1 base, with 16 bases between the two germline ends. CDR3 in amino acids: CAIGDLQGNTEAFF. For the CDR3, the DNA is TGTGCCATCGGGGACCTCCAGGGGAACACTGAAGCTTTCTTT.

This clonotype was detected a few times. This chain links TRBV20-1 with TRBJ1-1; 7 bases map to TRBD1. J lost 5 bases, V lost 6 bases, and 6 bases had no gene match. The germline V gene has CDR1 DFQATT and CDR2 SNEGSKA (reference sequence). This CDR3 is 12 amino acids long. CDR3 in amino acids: CSADRVRTEAFF. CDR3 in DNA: TGCAGTGCCGACAGGGTTAGGACTGAAGCTTTCTTT.

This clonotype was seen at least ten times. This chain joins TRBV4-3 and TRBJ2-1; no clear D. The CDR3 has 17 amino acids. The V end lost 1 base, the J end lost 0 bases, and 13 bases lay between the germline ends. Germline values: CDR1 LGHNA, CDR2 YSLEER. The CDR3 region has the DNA TGCGCCAGCAGCCAAGTCTTACCCCCCAGCTCCTACAATGAGCAGTTCTTC. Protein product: CASSQVLPPSSYNEQFF.

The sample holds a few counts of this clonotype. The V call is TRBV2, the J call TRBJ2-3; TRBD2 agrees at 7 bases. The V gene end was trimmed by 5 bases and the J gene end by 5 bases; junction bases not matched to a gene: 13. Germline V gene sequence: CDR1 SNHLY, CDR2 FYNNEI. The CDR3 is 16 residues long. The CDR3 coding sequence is TGTGCCAGCAGTTATAAAGCGGGAATCATCAAAGATACGCAGTATTTT. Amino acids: CASSYKAGIIKDTQYF.

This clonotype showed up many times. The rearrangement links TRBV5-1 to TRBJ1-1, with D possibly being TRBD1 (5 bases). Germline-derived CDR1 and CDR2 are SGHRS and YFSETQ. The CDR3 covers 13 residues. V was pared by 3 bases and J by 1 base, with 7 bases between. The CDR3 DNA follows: TGCGCCAGCAGCTATGGGACGAACACTGAAGCTTTCTTT. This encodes CASSYGTNTEAFF.

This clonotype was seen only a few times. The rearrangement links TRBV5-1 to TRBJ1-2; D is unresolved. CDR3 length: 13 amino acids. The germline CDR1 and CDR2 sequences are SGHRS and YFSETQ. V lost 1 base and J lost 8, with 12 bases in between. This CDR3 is CASSLFGPEGYTF. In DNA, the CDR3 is TGCGCCAGCAGCTTGTTCGGGCCGGAAGGCTACACCTTC.

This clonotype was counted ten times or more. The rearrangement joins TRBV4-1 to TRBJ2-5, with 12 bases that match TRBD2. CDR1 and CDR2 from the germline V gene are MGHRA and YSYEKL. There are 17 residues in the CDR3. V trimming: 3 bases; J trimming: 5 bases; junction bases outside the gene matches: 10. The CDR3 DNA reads TGCGCCAGCAGCCAGTTTGGGAGACTAGCGGGAGTGGAGACCCAGTACTTC. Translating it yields CASSQFGRLAGVETQYF.

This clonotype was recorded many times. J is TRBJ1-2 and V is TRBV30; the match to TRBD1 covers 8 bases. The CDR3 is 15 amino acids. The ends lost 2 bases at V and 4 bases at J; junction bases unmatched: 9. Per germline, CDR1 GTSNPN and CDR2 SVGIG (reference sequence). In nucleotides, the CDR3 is TGTGCCTGGAGTATCGGACAGGGCGGTGGCTATGGCTACACCTTC. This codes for CAWSIGQGGGYGYTF. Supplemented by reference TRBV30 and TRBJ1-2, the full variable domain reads SQTIHQWPATLVQPVGSPLSLECTVEGTSNPNLYWYRQAAGRGLQLLFYSVGIGQISSEVPQNLSASRPQDRQFILSSKKLLLSDSGFYLCAWSIGQGGGYGYTFGSGTRLTVV.

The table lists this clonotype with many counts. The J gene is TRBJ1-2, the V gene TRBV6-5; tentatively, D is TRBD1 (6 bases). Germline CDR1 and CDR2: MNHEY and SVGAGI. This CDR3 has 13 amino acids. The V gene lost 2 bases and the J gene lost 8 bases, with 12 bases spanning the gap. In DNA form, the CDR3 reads TGTGCCAGCAGTTACGCGGGGGGCAGCGGCTACACCTTC. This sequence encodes CASSYAGGSGYTF.

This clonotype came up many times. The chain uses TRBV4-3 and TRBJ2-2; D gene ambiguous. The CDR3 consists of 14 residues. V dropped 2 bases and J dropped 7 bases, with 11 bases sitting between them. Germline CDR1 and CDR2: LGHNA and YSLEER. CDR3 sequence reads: CASSQRGFSGELFF. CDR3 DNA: TGCGCCAGCAGCCAACGTGGTTTTAGCGGGGAGCTGTTTTTT.

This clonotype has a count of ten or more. This CDR3 reads CASSYRLAGGLSSYNEQFF. The CDR3 DNA follows: TGTGCCAGCAGTTACAGGCTAGCGGGAGGCCTGAGCTCCTACAATGAGCAGTTCTTC. The chain couples TRBV6-5 to TRBJ2-1; TRBD2 agrees at 11 bases. The germline V gene encodes CDR1 MNHEY and CDR2 SVGAGI. V lost 2 bases and J lost 0; bases outside the gene matches: 9. The CDR3 is made up of 19 amino acids.

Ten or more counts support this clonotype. In nucleotides, the CDR3 is TGTGCCAGCAGCCTCCGAGCGGGAGGGGGGGATGAGCAGTTCTTC. This gives the protein CASSLRAGGGDEQFF. The V call is TRBV7-2, the J call TRBJ2-1; 10 positions match TRBD2. The CDR3 contains 15 residues. In germline, CDR1 is SGHTA, CDR2 FQGNSA. Germline trimming cut 5 bases from V and 8 bases from J; bases unmatched to any gene: 9.

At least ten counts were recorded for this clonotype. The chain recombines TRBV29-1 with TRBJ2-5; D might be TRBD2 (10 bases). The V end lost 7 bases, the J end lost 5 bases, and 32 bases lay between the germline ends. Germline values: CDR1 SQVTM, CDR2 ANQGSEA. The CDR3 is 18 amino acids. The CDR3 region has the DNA TGCAGCGGTGCCGGGACAGGGAGATCTAGCGGGAGTCTGGAGACCCAGTACTTC. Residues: CSGAGTGRSSGSLETQYF.

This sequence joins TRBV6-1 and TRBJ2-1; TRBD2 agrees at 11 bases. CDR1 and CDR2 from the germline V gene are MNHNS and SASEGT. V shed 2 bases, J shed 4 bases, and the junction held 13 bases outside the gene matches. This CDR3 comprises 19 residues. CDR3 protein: CASSERARGTSGPYNEQFF. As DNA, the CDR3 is TGTGCCAGCAGTGAAAGGGCAAGGGGGACTAGCGGACCTTACAATGAGCAGTTCTTC.

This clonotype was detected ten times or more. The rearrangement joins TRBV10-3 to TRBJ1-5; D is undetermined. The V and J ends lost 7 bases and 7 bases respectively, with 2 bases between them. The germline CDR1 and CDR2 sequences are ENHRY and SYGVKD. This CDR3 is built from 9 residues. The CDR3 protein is CAINQPQHF. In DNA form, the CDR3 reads TGTGCCATCAACCAGCCCCAGCATTTT.

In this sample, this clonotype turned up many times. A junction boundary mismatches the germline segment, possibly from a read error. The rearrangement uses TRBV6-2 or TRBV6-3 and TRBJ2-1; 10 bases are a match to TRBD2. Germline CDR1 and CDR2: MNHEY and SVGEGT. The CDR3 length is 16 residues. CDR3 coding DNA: TGTGCCACCCAATTATTAACTAGCGGGACATACAATGAGCAGTTCTTT. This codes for CATQLLTSGTYNEQFF.

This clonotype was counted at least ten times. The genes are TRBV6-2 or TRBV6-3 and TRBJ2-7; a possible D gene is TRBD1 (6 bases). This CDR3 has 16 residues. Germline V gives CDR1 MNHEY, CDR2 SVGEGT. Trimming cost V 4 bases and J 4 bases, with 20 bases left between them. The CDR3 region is CASSWSRGSSPYEQYV. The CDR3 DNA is TGTGCCAGCAGTTGGTCAAGGGGGTCGTCCCCGTACGAGCAGTACGTC.

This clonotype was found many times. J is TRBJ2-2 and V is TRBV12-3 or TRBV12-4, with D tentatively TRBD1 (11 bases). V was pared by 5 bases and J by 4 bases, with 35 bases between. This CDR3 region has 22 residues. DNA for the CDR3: TGTGCCAGCAGTCTAGGGACAGGGGGAAGAATAGCGGGAGGTCGGTCCACCGGGGAGCTGTTTTTT. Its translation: CASSLGTGGRIAGGRSTGELFF.

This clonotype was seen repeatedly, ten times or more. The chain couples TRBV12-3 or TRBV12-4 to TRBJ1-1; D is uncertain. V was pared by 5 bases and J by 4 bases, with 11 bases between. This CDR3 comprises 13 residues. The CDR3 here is CASSALTGTEAFF. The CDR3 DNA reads TGTGCCAGCAGTGCCCTTACGGGCACTGAAGCTTTCTTT.

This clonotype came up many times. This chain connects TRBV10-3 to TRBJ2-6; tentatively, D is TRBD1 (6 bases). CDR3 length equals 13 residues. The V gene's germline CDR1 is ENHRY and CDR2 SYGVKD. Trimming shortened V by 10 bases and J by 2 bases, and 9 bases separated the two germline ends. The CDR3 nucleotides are TGTGCCACCGAGGGGGCTGGGGCCAACGTCCTGACTTTC. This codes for CATEGAGANVLTF.

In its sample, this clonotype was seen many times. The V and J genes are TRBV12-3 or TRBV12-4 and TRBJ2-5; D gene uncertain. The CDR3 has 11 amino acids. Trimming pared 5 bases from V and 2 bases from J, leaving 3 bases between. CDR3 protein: CASSIQETQYF. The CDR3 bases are TGTGCCAGCAGTATTCAAGAGACCCAGTACTTC.

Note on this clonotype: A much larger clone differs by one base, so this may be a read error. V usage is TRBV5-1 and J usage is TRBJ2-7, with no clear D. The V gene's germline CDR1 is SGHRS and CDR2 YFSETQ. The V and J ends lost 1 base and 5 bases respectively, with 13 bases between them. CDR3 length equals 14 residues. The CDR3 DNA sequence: TGCGCCAGCAGCTTGCGCGCGGTCTACGACGAGCAGTACGTC. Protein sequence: CASSLRAVYDEQYV.

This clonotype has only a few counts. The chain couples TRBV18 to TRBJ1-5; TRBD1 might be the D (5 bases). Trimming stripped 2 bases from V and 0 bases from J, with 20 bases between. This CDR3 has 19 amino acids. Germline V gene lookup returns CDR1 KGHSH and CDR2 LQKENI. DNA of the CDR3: TGTGCCAGCTCACCAGGGGACGTCCAGGGACTGTATAGCAATCAGCCCCAGCATTTT. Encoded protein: CASSPGDVQGLYSNQPQHF.

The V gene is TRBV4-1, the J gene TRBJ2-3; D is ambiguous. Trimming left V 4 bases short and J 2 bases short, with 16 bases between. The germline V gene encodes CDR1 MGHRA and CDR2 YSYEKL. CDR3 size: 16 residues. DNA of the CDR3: TGCGCCAGCAGCCCGACGGTAACATCCCCCACAGATACGCAGTATTTT. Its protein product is CASSPTVTSPTDTQYF.

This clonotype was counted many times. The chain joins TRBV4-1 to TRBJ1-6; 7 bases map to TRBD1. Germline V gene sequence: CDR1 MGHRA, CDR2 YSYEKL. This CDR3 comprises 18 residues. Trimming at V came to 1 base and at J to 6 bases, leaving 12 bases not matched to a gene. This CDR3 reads CASSQGDRAIAGNSPLHF. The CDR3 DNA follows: TGCGCCAGCAGCCAAGGAGACAGGGCGATAGCTGGTAATTCACCCCTCCACTTT.

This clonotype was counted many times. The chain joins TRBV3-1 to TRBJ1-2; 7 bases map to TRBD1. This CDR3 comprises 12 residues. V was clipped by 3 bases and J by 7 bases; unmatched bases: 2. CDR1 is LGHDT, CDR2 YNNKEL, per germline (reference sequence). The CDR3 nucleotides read TGTGCCAGCAGCCACAGACAGGGTGGCTACACCTTC. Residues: CASSHRQGGYTF.

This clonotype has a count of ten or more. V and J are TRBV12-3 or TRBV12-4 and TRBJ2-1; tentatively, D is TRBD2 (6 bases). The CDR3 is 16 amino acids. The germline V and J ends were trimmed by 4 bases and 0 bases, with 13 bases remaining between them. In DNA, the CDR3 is TGTGCCAGCAGTTCATCGGGAGCGAGCTCCTACAATGAGCAGTTCTTC. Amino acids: CASSSSGASSYNEQFF.

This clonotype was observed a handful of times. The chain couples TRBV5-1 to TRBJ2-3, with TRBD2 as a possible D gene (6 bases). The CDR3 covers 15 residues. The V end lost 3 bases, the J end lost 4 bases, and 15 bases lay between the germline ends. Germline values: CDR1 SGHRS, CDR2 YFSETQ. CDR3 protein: CASSSYPGVADTQYF. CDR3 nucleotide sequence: TGCGCCAGCAGCTCATATCCGGGGGTCGCAGATACGCAGTATTTT.

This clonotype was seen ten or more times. The chain's CDR3 is CSVRDSGWPLHF. Here the CDR3 DNA reads TGCAGCGTCCGGGACAGCGGCTGGCCCCTCCACTTT. The chain uses TRBV29-1 and TRBJ1-6, with 7 bases matching TRBD1. Germline V gives CDR1 SQVTM, CDR2 ANQGSEA. V was clipped by 6 bases and J by 13 bases; unmatched bases: 9. This CDR3 has 12 residues.

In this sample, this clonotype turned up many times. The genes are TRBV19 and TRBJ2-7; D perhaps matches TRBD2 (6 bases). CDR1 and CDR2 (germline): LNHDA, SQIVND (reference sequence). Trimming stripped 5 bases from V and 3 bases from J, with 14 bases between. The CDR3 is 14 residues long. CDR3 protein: CASSSGTGYYEQYF. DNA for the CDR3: TGTGCCAGTAGTTCCGGGACTGGATACTACGAGCAGTACTTC.

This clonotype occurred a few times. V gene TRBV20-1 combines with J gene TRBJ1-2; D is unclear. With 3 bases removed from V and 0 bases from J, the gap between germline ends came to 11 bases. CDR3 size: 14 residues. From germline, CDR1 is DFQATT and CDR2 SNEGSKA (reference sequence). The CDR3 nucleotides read TGCAGTGCTAGTAATACGGGAGCTAACTATGGCTACACCTTC. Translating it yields CSASNTGANYGYTF.

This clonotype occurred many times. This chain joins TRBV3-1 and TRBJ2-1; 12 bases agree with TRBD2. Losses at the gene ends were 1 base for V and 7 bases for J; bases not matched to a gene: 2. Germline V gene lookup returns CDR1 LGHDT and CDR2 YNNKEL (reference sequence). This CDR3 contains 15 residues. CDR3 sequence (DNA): TGTGCCAGCAGCCAAGGACTAGCGGGGGTTAATGAGCAGTTCTTC. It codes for CASSQGLAGVNEQFF.